This T cell receptor beta chain was captured in a study of cytomegalovirus exposure and HLA in healthy donors. Study details: Genetic ancestry analysis placed approximately 79% of the 398 donors that were genotyped in the Caucasian-associated cluster. Study-wide findings and caveats: Across donors, sequencing depth was assumed by presence/absence analyses to be roughly uniform. Highly shared variants forming one cluster were likely a sequencing artifact.

PCR was performed using 60 Vbeta and 13 Jbeta primers. Sequencing used immunoSEQ multiplex PCR; TCRdb keeps in-frame clones, though not all of them. Among 150,000 to 200,000 clones listed, roughly 80% were seen once. The CDR3 has 13 amino acids. V was trimmed by 4 bases and J by 8 bases, leaving 14 bases between them. Per the germline V gene, CDR1 is SNHLY and CDR2 is FYNNEI. A few counts support this clone. As yet, its antigen is unknown. This rearrangement joins TRBV2 to TRBJ1-2; D unresolved. Sequencing was done on a sample of PBMCs. This clonotype originated in a female donor in good health and CMV-seronegative. The CDR3 bases are TGTGCCAGCAGTGTAGACTACTCGGGAGGCTACACCTTC. Translating gives CASSVDYSGGYTF.